The 3 T cell receptor beta chains below all came from one sample that was sequenced in a study of shared clonotypes between healthy human individuals (dated by TCRdb to about 2020). Library preparation employed the immunoSEQ multiplex PCR assay. Sourced from immuneACCESS, this table was stored by TCRdb with only in-frame sequences that have V and J called. A share of the clones is absent; for the studies checked, an unresolved V gene accounts for under half, and the remainder has no known explanation. For this sample the table gives about 2.4 million clones, of which approximately 94% were detected only once. The ten largest make up about 0.13% of the sample. The sample consisted of naive CD4+ T cells sorted from blood. In the paper's terms, the cell subset or site label means: CD45RA+ positively selected. These receptors originate from a man younger than 30 in good health.

With regard to this clone: Other DNA sequences from this sample encode an identical CDR3 as well. The V gene is TRBV5-4, the J gene TRBJ1-5, with D unresolved. V dropped 0 bases and J dropped 0 bases, with 4 bases sitting between them. The CDR3 covers 14 residues. Germline V CDR1 and CDR2: SGHNT, YYREEE (reference sequence). The CDR3 is CASSLGGSNQPQHF. The CDR3 region has the DNA TGTGCCAGCAGCTTGGGGGGTAGCAATCAGCCCCAGCATTTT.

This chain links TRBV7-8 with TRBJ2-5; 7 positions agree with TRBD2. Germline V gene lookup returns CDR1 SGHVS and CDR2 FQNEAQ. The CDR3 extends over 16 amino acids. The V gene end was trimmed by 5 bases and the J gene end by 4 bases; junction bases not matched to a gene: 13. CDR3 nucleotides: TGTGCCAGCAGCCGCTCATGGGGGGGACCGGGAGAGACCCAGTACTTC. It specifies CASSRSWGGPGETQYF.

V and J are TRBV7-6 and TRBJ2-1, with a weak D call TRBD2 (5 bases). Germline-derived CDR1 and CDR2 are SGHVS and FNYEAQ. CDR3 length: 19 amino acids. V was clipped by 0 bases and J by 8 bases, with 26 bases between them. The CDR3: CASSLALASPNPEEDEQFF. Here the CDR3 DNA reads TGTGCCAGCAGCTTAGCGCTGGCTAGCCCCAACCCCGAAGAGGATGAGCAGTTCTTC. The full variable domain, its missing parts supplied by reference TRBV7-6 and TRBJ2-1, is GAGVSQSPRYKVTKRGQDVALRCDPISGHVSLYWYRQALGQGPEFLTYFNYEAQQDKSGLPNDRFSAERPEGSISTLTIQRTEQRDSAMYRCASSLALASPNPEEDEQFFGPGTRLTVL.